This is a list of T cell receptor beta chains from one sample in a study of blood T cell repertoires in COVID-19. Profiling relied on immunoSEQ multiplex PCR, and the TCRdb table lists in-frame clones only, not all of them. Here the sample spans 470,000 or so clones, roughly 87% being singletons. The sequenced sample consisted of PBMCs or T cells enriched from blood (not recorded which). The receptors were gathered from a woman aged 18-29 years with acute COVID-19. The CDR3 runs from the conserved cysteine through the conserved F or W. The D gene is left open where the match is weak. Expanded clones get a size class; other rows say once, few or many, or leave the size out.

clone size: .
D gene: TRBD1
J gene: TRBJ1-5
V gene: TRBV19
CDR3 protein: CASRQGDQPQHF
CDR3 DNA: TGTGCCAGTAGACAGGGGGATCAGCCCCAGCATTTT

clone size: .
D gene: .
J gene: TRBJ2-2
V gene: TRBV18
CDR3 protein: CASSPGGGGDTGELFF
CDR3 DNA: TGTGCCAGCTCACCAGGAGGCGGCGGCGACACCGGGGAGCTGTTTTTT

clone size: .
D gene: .
J gene: TRBJ2-1
V gene: TRBV27
CDR3 protein: CASTLPLFYNEQFF
CDR3 DNA: TGTGCCAGCACCCTTCCCCTTTTCTACAATGAGCAGTTCTTC

clone size: .
D gene: TRBD1
J gene: TRBJ2-7
V gene: TRBV18
CDR3 protein: CASSPTGGLGEQYF
CDR3 DNA: TGTGCCAGCTCGCCGACAGGGGGATTGGGCGAGCAGTACTTC

clone size: .
D gene: .
J gene: TRBJ2-1
V gene: TRBV24-1
CDR3 protein: CATSDSTGGQFF
CDR3 DNA: TGTGCCACCAGTGATTCAACCGGGGGGCAGTTCTTC

clone size: .
D gene: .
J gene: TRBJ1-1
V gene: TRBV5-1
CDR3 protein: CASSFRAQNTEAFF
CDR3 DNA: TGCGCCAGCAGCTTCAGGGCCCAGAACACTGAAGCTTTCTTT

clone size: .
D gene: TRBD2
J gene: TRBJ2-3
V gene: TRBV5-1
CDR3 protein: CASSPLAELFTDTQYF
CDR3 DNA: TGCGCCAGCAGCCCCCTAGCGGAGCTCTTCACAGATACGCAGTATTTT

clone size: .
D gene: TRBD1
J gene: TRBJ1-5
V gene: TRBV3-1/TRBV3-2
CDR3 protein: CASSHRGHHQPQHF
CDR3 DNA: TGTGCCAGCAGCCACAGGGGGCACCATCAGCCCCAGCATTTT

clone size: once
D gene: .
J gene: TRBJ2-4
V gene: TRBV12-2
CDR3 protein: CASRLVFSGRELAKNIQYF
CDR3 DNA: TGTGCAAGTCGCTTAGTGTTTAGCGGGAGAGAATTAGCCAAAAACATTCAGTACTTC

clone size: .
D gene: .
J gene: TRBJ1-2
V gene: TRBV11-2
CDR3 protein: CASSSTHRGYTF
CDR3 DNA: TGTGCCAGCAGCTCGACGCACAGAGGCTACACCTTC

clone size: .
D gene: TRBD1
J gene: TRBJ2-7
V gene: TRBV7-9
CDR3 protein: CASSGGGTGDSEQYF
CDR3 DNA: TGTGCCAGCAGCGGAGGTGGGACAGGGGATTCCGAGCAGTACTTC

clone size: .
D gene: TRBD1
J gene: TRBJ1-1
V gene: TRBV12-3/TRBV12-4
CDR3 protein: CASSLGQGAEAFF
CDR3 DNA: TGTGCCAGCAGTTTAGGACAGGGCGCTGAAGCTTTCTTT

clone size: .
D gene: .
J gene: TRBJ1-1
V gene: TRBV14
CDR3 protein: CASSQLRASTEAFF
CDR3 DNA: TGTGCCAGCAGCCAATTACGAGCGAGCACTGAAGCTTTCTTT

clone size: once
D gene: TRBD1
J gene: TRBJ1-2
V gene: TRBV28
CDR3 protein: CASSWTGETYGYTF
CDR3 DNA: TGTGCCAGCAGCTGGACAGGGGAAACCTATGGCTACACCTTC

clone size: .
D gene: TRBD1
J gene: TRBJ1-5
V gene: TRBV2
CDR3 protein: CASRDRVNQPQHF
CDR3 DNA: TGTGCCAGCCGGGACAGAGTTAATCAGCCCCAGCATTTT

clone size: .
D gene: TRBD1
J gene: TRBJ1-1
V gene: TRBV3-1/TRBV3-2
CDR3 protein: CASSSGGPEAFF
CDR3 DNA: TGTGCCAGCAGCTCAGGGGGGCCCGAAGCTTTCTTT

clone size: .
D gene: .
J gene: TRBJ2-2
V gene: TRBV9
CDR3 protein: CASSVANGELFF
CDR3 DNA: TGTGCCAGCAGCGTAGCTAACGGGGAGCTGTTTTTT